This is a list of T cell receptor beta chains from one sample in a study of T-cell memory formation after mild COVID-19. MiXCR, run by TCRdb on the 5' RACE reads, gives a single entry per CDR3 protein. The table shows around 320,000 distinct CDR3 sequences, with approximately 15% occurring only once. Sequenced material: PBMCs or a T cell subset sorted from them (not recorded which). The receptors here all came from a man aged 18 to 30 who had mild COVID-19 (a few samples of this study predate the infection). Cell type and time point are not known. The CDR3 runs from the conserved cysteine through the conserved F or W. D genes are given only for firm matches. Size values are once, few and many counts, or a class for expanded clones, and some rows have none.

J,V,size,D,DNA,CDR3
TRBJ2-5,TRBV24-1,NA,TRBD2,TGTGCCACCAGTGATCCGACTAGCGGGAGACAAGAGACCCAGTACTTC,CATSDPTSGRQETQYF
TRBJ2-7,TRBV6-2/TRBV6-3,NA,NA,TGTGCCAGCAGTTCTCGGCCTTACGAGCAGTACTTC,CASSSRPYEQYF
TRBJ1-5,TRBV20-1,NA,NA,TGCAGTGCTAGGGTGGCAGGCCAAACTCGATATAGCAATCAGCCCCAGCATTTT,CSARVAGQTRYSNQPQHF
TRBJ2-1,TRBV11-3,many,NA,TGTGCCAGCAGCTTAGAACAGGAGAATGAGCAGTTCTTC,CASSLEQENEQFF
TRBJ2-5,TRBV5-5,NA,NA,TGTGCCAGCAGCTTCGGCAGCCAGGGAGAGACCCAGTACTTC,CASSFGSQGETQYF
TRBJ2-1,TRBV29-1,few,TRBD2,TGCAGCGGTCAAGCGGGGGGGCACTACAATGAGCAGTTCTTC,CSGQAGGHYNEQFF
TRBJ1-2,TRBV7-9,NA,NA,TGTGCCAGCAGCTCGGGACGTGGTTACACCTTC,CASSSGRGYTF
TRBJ2-5,TRBV19,NA,NA,TGTGCCAGTAGTATCGAGGGAGGAGAGACCCAGTACTTC,CASSIEGGETQYF
TRBJ1-6,TRBV2,NA,NA,TGTGCCAGCAGTGACCTTTCAGGGGCCTCACCCCTCCACTTT,CASSDLSGASPLHF
TRBJ1-1,TRBV27,NA,NA,TGTGCCAGCAGTATCCAGGTTTGGACTGAAGCTTTCTTT,CASSIQVWTEAFF
TRBJ2-3,TRBV29-1,many,NA,TGCAGCGCTGAGGACAGAACTAGCACAGATACGCAGTATTTT,CSAEDRTSTDTQYF
TRBJ2-2,TRBV20-1,many,TRBD2,TGCAGTGCTTCAGGAGCGGGGCATGGCACCGGGGAGCTGTTTTTT,CSASGAGHGTGELFF
TRBJ1-1,TRBV7-2,NA,TRBD1,TGTGCCAGCAGCCACCCATTAAGGGGGCGCGAGGCGGGGACTGAAGCTTTCTTT,CASSHPLRGREAGTEAFF
TRBJ1-5,TRBV12-3/TRBV12-4,NA,NA,TGTGCCAGCAGTTTACAGGTGCATCAGCCCCAGCATTTT,CASSLQVHQPQHF
TRBJ1-2,TRBV2,NA,NA,TGTGCCAGCAGTGTTAATCCGGGAGGGTATGGCTACACCTTC,CASSVNPGGYGYTF
TRBJ2-1,TRBV9,NA,TRBD1,TGTGCCAGCAGCCATCCGAGAGGGACAGTTTTCTACAATGAGCAGTTCTTC,CASSHPRGTVFYNEQFF
TRBJ1-2,TRBV27,few,NA,TGTGCCAGCAGTTTCGACAGCACTAACTATGGCTACACCTTC,CASSFDSTNYGYTF
TRBJ1-1,TRBV5-1,few,NA,TGCGCCAGCAGCTCGACTACAGGGCGAAAATCTACTGAAGCTTTCTTT,CASSSTTGRKSTEAFF
TRBJ2-2,TRBV19,NA,TRBD2,TGTGCCAGTAGGGAAAGCGGGGGGAACACCGGGGAGCTGTTTTTT,CASRESGGNTGELFF
TRBJ2-1,TRBV7-2,NA,TRBD1,TGTGCCAGCAGCTTAGCAGGGGACAGGGGAAGAAATGAGCAGTTCTTC,CASSLAGDRGRNEQFF
TRBJ2-1,TRBV12-3/TRBV12-4,NA,NA,TGTGCCAGCAGTTGGACCGGGTCCTACAATGAGCAGTTCTTC,CASSWTGSYNEQFF
TRBJ2-1,TRBV28,NA,NA,TGTGCCAGCAGGACCCCAGACACCACCCGAGGCAATGAGCAGTTCTTC,CASRTPDTTRGNEQFF
TRBJ2-1,TRBV28,NA,TRBD1,TGTGCCAGCAGTGTCCTCCGGGACAGCTTTGGCAATGAGCAGTTCTTC,CASSVLRDSFGNEQFF
TRBJ2-1,TRBV27,few,NA,TGTGCCAGCAGTTTAATGGCTCACTCCTACAATGAGCAGTTCTTC,CASSLMAHSYNEQFF
TRBJ2-5,TRBV28,NA,TRBD2,TGTGCCAGCAGGCCCTCCTTAGCGGGGCAAGAGACCCAGTACTTC,CASRPSLAGQETQYF
TRBJ1-1,TRBV5-1,NA,NA,TGCGCCAGCAGCTTGAATTTTCGGGGAGACACTGAAGCTTTCTTT,CASSLNFRGDTEAFF
TRBJ2-3,TRBV12-3/TRBV12-4,NA,NA,TGTGCCAGCAGTTTAGCAGGGTCAGTGGCAGATACGCAGTATTTT,CASSLAGSVADTQYF
TRBJ2-1,TRBV6-6,many,NA,TGTGCCAGCAGATCGACCGCGTCAGAGCAGTTCTTC,CASRSTASEQFF
TRBJ2-3,TRBV20-1,few,NA,TGCAGTGCTAGAAAGCCGGGGGGCCTAGGGGACACAGATACGCAGTATTTT,CSARKPGGLGDTDTQYF
TRBJ2-7,TRBV7-9,NA,TRBD1,TGTGCCAGCAGCCCGCCGGGACAGGCCTACGAGCAGTACTTC,CASSPPGQAYEQYF
TRBJ2-1,TRBV18,NA,TRBD1,TGTGCCAGCTCACGCGGGACAGGGGATGAGCAGTTCTTC,CASSRGTGDEQFF
TRBJ2-5,TRBV4-2,few,NA,TGTGCCAGCAGCCCAACCGGGACTTACCAAGAGACCCAGTACTTC,CASSPTGTYQETQYF
TRBJ1-6,TRBV20-1,NA,NA,TGCAGTGCTAGAGATCCCCGGGAGCGTAATTCACCCCTCCACTTT,CSARDPRERNSPLHF
TRBJ1-1,TRBV5-1,NA,NA,TGCGCCAGCAGCTTGGCTGGGCTCACTGAAGCTTTCTTT,CASSLAGLTEAFF
TRBJ2-3,TRBV13,NA,TRBD2,TGTGCCAGCAGCTTAAATCCAGCGGGGGCAGATACGCAGTATTTT,CASSLNPAGADTQYF
TRBJ2-2,TRBV2,few,NA,TGTGCCAGCACCAGCAGTAGGTTGAACACCGGGGAGCTGTTTTTT,CASTSSRLNTGELFF
TRBJ2-6,TRBV10-3,NA,NA,TGTGCCATCAAGCTGGGGACTGGGGCCAACGTCCTGACTTTC,CAIKLGTGANVLTF
TRBJ1-5,TRBV19,NA,TRBD1,TGTGCCAGTAGTCCGGGACAGGGAGGGATAGGGTCGCATTTT,CASSPGQGGIGSHF
TRBJ1-2,TRBV4-3,few,TRBD1,TGCGCCAGCAGCCAAGACGGGACAGGGGGATACTATGGCTACACCTTC,CASSQDGTGGYYGYTF
TRBJ2-2,TRBV5-1,NA,NA,TGCGCCAGCAGGCTAACAGACACCGGGGAGCTGTTTTTT,CASRLTDTGELFF
TRBJ1-2,TRBV18,NA,TRBD1,TGTGCCAGCTTACGGACAGGGGATGGCTACACCTTC,CASLRTGDGYTF
TRBJ2-3,TRBV9,few,NA,TGTGCCAGCAGCGTTTACTCCGGGGACACAGATACGCAGTATTTT,CASSVYSGDTDTQYF
TRBJ1-6,TRBV7-2,NA,NA,TGTGCCAGCAGCTTAGCGCCCGGGGGCTCCTATAATTCACCCCTCCACTTT,CASSLAPGGSYNSPLHF
TRBJ1-2,TRBV29-1,NA,TRBD1,TGCAGCGCAGACAGGGCTCCTGGCTACACCTTC,CSADRAPGYTF
TRBJ1-1,TRBV7-6,many,NA,TGTGCCAGCGGGCCTTTTGACACTGAAGCTTTCTTT,CASGPFDTEAFF
TRBJ2-6,TRBV6-6,few,TRBD1,TGTGCCAGCAGTACGACAGGGGCCCACTCTGGGGCCAACGTCCTGACTTTC,CASSTTGAHSGANVLTF